The T cell receptor (beta chain) described here comes from a study of T cells in Graves' hyperthyroidism and ophthalmopathy. This clonotype was recorded a few times. TCR beta CDR3 regions were amplified from RNA. RT-PCR in the first round (using the HTBI primer set) targeted the TCR CDR3. Using its own MiXCR run on the multiplex PCR reads, TCRdb lists one record per CDR3 protein. The profile covers 700,000 or so distinct CDR3 sequences, with approximately 15% appearing a single time and under 15% taken by the ten largest. The CDR3 extends over 17 amino acids. Germline CDR1 reads SGHTS; CDR2 reads YDEGEE. V was trimmed by 2 bases and J by 1 base, leaving 16 bases between them.

Sequenced input: blood. V usage is TRBV5-8 and J usage is TRBJ1-3; D remains ambiguous. This TCR derives from a woman between 50 and 59 years old with Graves' ophthalmopathy. The CDR3 DNA is TGTGCCAGCAGCTTCTTCAACACCGAGGCATCTGGAAACACCATATATTTT. It translates to CASSFFNTEASGNTIYF.